The rows below give T cell receptor beta chains drawn from one sample of a study of cytomegalovirus exposure and HLA in healthy donors. Sequencing was performed with immunoSEQ multiplex PCR; in TCRdb, only in-frame clones are kept and a portion is missing. The sample's table shows 70,000 or so clones. Material: PBMCs. The receptors were sampled from a boy between 10 and 17 years old in good health and CMV-seronegative. Each CDR3 is given with its conserved first and last residue.

CDR3 length: 15; V gene: TRBV7-9; CDR3 protein: CASSPGFSRDNEQFF
CDR3 length: 15; V gene: TRBV6-6; CDR3 protein: CASSLDRGGDNEQFF
CDR3 length: 12; V gene: TRBV6-5; CDR3 protein: CASSNRGTEAFF
CDR3 length: 15; V gene: TRBV7-9; CDR3 protein: CASSRGLAGAGELFF
CDR3 length: 15; V gene: TRBV19; CDR3 protein: CASSKGQTAGNTIYF
CDR3 length: 14; V gene: TRBV2; CDR3 protein: CASSEGYSRETQYF
CDR3 length: 15; V gene: TRBV7-9; CDR3 protein: CASSYWVGREETQYF
CDR3 length: 15; V gene: TRBV25-1; CDR3 protein: CASSEGTERPYEQYF
CDR3 length: 14; V gene: TRBV15; CDR3 protein: CATSRDHRGTEAFF
CDR3 length: 17; V gene: TRBV5-8; CDR3 protein: CASSLRDRGTREGGYTF
CDR3 length: 16; V gene: TRBV25-1; CDR3 protein: CASSDEGQGVVETQYF
CDR3 length: 18; V gene: TRBV13; CDR3 protein: CASSSRNTGSSYNSPLHF
CDR3 length: 14; V gene: TRBV7-6; CDR3 protein: CASSLIGGKETQYF
CDR3 length: 18; V gene: TRBV2; CDR3 protein: CASSRLAGAVLFTDTQYF
CDR3 length: 13; V gene: TRBV19; CDR3 protein: CASSMRHNTEAFF
CDR3 length: 15; V gene: TRBV4-1; CDR3 protein: CASSHTPARGGEQYF
CDR3 length: 14; V gene: TRBV25-1; CDR3 protein: CASSLQGVNTEAFF
CDR3 length: 14; V gene: TRBV5-5; CDR3 protein: CASSRGRENTEAFF
CDR3 length: 17; V gene: TRBV4-1; CDR3 protein: CASSLLTSGSSTDTQYF
CDR3 length: 14; V gene: TRBV5-3; CDR3 protein: CARTIQGIYQPQHF
CDR3 length: 15; V gene: TRBV6-1; CDR3 protein: CASSEGLAGVYEQYF
CDR3 length: 13; V gene: TRBV5-6; CDR3 protein: CASKRDRDYEQYF
CDR3 length: 14; V gene: TRBV7-9; CDR3 protein: CASSFRTSENEQFF
CDR3 length: 16; V gene: TRBV6-6; CDR3 protein: CASSASRTPQNYGYTF
CDR3 length: 16; V gene: TRBV29-1; CDR3 protein: CSVDLETGRFTDTQYF
CDR3 length: 14; V gene: TRBV15; CDR3 protein: CATSRGGGDYGYTF
CDR3 length: 13; V gene: TRBV27; CDR3 protein: CASNVVRGYGYTF
CDR3 length: 14; V gene: TRBV19; CDR3 protein: CASSMQAANTEAFF
CDR3 length: 15; V gene: TRBV5-6; CDR3 protein: CASRYGQGLHTEAFF